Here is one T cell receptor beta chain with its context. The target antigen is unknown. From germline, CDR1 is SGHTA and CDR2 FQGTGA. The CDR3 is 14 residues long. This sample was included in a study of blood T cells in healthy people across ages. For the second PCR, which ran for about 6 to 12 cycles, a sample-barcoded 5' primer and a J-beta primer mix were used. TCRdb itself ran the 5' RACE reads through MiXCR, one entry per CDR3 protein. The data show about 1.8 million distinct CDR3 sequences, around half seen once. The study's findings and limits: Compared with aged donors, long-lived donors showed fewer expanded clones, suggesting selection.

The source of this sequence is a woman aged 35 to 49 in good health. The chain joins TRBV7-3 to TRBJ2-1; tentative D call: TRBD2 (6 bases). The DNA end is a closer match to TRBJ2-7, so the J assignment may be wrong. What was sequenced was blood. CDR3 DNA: TGTGCCAGCAGCTTAACCACTAGCTACAATGAGCAGTACTTC. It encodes CASSLTTSYNEQYF.